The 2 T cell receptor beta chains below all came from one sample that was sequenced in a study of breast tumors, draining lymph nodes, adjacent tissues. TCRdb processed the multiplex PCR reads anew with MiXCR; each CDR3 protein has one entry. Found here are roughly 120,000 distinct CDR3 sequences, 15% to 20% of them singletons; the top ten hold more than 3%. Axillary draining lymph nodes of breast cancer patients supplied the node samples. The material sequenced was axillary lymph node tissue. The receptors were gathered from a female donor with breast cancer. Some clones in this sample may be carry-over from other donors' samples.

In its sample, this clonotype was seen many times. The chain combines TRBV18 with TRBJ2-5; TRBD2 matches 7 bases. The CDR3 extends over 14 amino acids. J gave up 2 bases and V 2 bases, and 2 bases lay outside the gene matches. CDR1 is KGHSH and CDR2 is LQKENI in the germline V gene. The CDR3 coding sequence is TGTGCCAGCTCACCAGGACTAGAGCAAGAGACCCAGTACTTC. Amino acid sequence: CASSPGLEQETQYF.

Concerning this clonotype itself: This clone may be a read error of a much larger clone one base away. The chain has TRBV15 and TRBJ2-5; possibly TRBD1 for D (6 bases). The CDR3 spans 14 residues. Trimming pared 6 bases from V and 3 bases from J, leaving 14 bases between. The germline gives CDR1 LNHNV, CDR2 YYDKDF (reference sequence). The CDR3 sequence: CATRDGGVEETQYF. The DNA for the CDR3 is TGTGCCACCAGGGATGGGGGCGTGGAAGAGACCCAGTACTTC.